This TCR beta chain was sequenced for a study of human T cells and chemical hapten exposure. General study findings and limits: All donors were alopecia patients, so their immunity may differ from that of healthy people. Expanded TCRs produced significantly more large CDR3 similarity clusters than controls did. PT1 expanded TCR numbers tracked positively with patch test score. After DPC sensitization, TCRs above 1 in 1000 frequency showed no change.

The CDR3 is made up of 13 amino acids. Germline-derived CDR1 and CDR2 are SQVTM and ANQGSEA. V dropped 6 bases and J dropped 3 bases, with 15 bases sitting between them. This clonotype has a handful of counts. Its antigen is currently unknown. Via MiXCR, TCRdb re-called the RACE reads, giving one row per CDR3 protein. The repertoire holds more than 250,000 distinct CDR3 sequences, with around 9.3% as singletons. Time point noted: pre-sensitization, week 0. Treatment indicated: therapeutic diphenylcyclopropenone sensitization with weekly scalp DPC. The rearrangement links TRBV29-1 to TRBJ2-7, with D perhaps matching TRBD2 (5 bases). Here the sequenced sample was whole blood, taken in connection with sensitization to the hapten diphenylcyclopropenone (DPC). The origin of this receptor is a woman aged 40 to 49 with alopecia areata. Some clones in this sample may be carry-over from other donors' samples. CDR3 bases: TGCAGCGTGCTCGGCGAGGGAGTCTACGAGCAGTACTTC. It translates to CSVLGEGVYEQYF.